These T cell receptor beta chains were read from a single sample in a study of cytomegalovirus exposure and HLA in healthy donors. The protocol was immunoSEQ multiplex PCR, while the TCRdb copy is restricted to in-frame clones and leaves out a portion. Here the sample spans about 170,000 clones, around nine tenths being singletons. Sequencing was performed on PBMCs. These receptor sequences come from a man younger than 30 in good health and CMV-seropositive. The CDR3 runs from the conserved cysteine through the conserved F or W. D genes are given only for firm matches. The size entry is marked missing in some rows and otherwise reads once, few, many or a size class.

J: TRBJ2-7; V: TRBV9; size: once; D: TRBD2; CDR3: CASSVDGSGSEQYF; DNA: TGTGCCAGCAGCGTAGATGGTAGCGGGAGCGAGCAGTACTTC
J: TRBJ1-2; V: TRBV5-6; size: -; D: -; CDR3: CASSLPAVRGYGYTF; DNA: TGTGCCAGCAGCTTGCCGGCGGTAAGGGGCTATGGCTACACCTTC
J: TRBJ2-2; V: TRBV28; size: -; D: TRBD2; CDR3: CASNGGDRLDTGELFF; DNA: TGTGCCAGCAACGGGGGGGATCGCTTAGACACCGGGGAGCTGTTTTTT
J: TRBJ2-7; V: TRBV29-1; size: -; D: TRBD1; CDR3: CSVEDSGGPSYEQYF; DNA: TGCAGCGTAGAAGACTCAGGGGGCCCCTCCTACGAGCAGTACTTC
J: TRBJ1-5; V: TRBV27; size: once; D: -; CDR3: CASSLGDGNQPQHF; DNA: TGTGCCAGCAGTTTAGGAGACGGGAATCAGCCCCAGCATTTT
J: TRBJ1-2; V: TRBV28; size: -; D: TRBD1; CDR3: CASSLGQGGHGYTF; DNA: TGTGCCAGCAGTTTGGGACAGGGCGGCCATGGCTACACCTTC
J: TRBJ1-2; V: TRBV5-1; size: -; D: -; CDR3: CASSLVSGDPWGYTF; DNA: TGCGCCAGCAGCTTGGTTTCGGGGGATCCATGGGGCTACACCTTC
J: TRBJ1-3; V: TRBV4-1; size: -; D: -; CDR3: CASSPPSLDRGNTIYF; DNA: TGCGCCAGCAGCCCTCCCTCGCTGGACAGAGGAAACACCATATATTTT
J: TRBJ1-1; V: TRBV4-1; size: -; D: -; CDR3: CASSQGPLTGTEAFF; DNA: TGCGCCAGCAGCCAGGGTCCACTCACAGGCACTGAAGCTTTCTTT
J: TRBJ2-5; V: TRBV5-1; size: -; D: -; CDR3: CASSLDNRVGKETQYF; DNA: TGCGCCAGCAGCTTGGACAACAGGGTCGGAAAAGAGACCCAGTACTTC
J: TRBJ2-1; V: TRBV29-1; size: once; D: -; CDR3: CSVGGTESSYNEQFF; DNA: TGCAGCGTCGGCGGGACAGAGAGCTCCTACAATGAGCAGTTCTTC
J: TRBJ1-2; V: TRBV19; size: -; D: -; CDR3: CASSIGQNPIGYTF; DNA: TGTGCCAGTAGTATTGGCCAGAACCCGATCGGCTACACCTTC
J: TRBJ2-5; V: TRBV7-9; size: -; D: TRBD1; CDR3: CASSLTGTAGKTQYF; DNA: TGTGCCAGCAGCTTGACCGGGACAGCAGGGAAGACCCAGTACTTC
J: TRBJ1-2; V: TRBV7-2; size: -; D: TRBD1; CDR3: CASRGTGTGRGYTF; DNA: TGTGCCAGCAGGGGGACCGGGACAGGGAGAGGCTACACCTTC
J: TRBJ2-2; V: TRBV9; size: -; D: -; CDR3: CASSVVAGPGELFF; DNA: TGTGCCAGCAGCGTAGTGGCAGGGCCCGGGGAGCTGTTTTTT
J: TRBJ2-7; V: TRBV15; size: -; D: -; CDR3: CATRPAQEHSYEQYF; DNA: TGTGCCACCAGGCCCGCACAGGAGCACTCCTACGAGCAGTACTTC
J: TRBJ1-1; V: TRBV6-1; size: once; D: -; CDR3: CASSPPSGGSTEAFF; DNA: TGTGCCAGCAGCCCTCCGTCGGGGGGATCCACTGAAGCTTTCTTT
J: TRBJ2-7; V: TRBV9; size: -; D: -; CDR3: CASSSTGDTYEQYF; DNA: TGTGCCAGCAGCTCGACAGGAGATACCTACGAGCAGTACTTC
J: TRBJ2-1; V: TRBV19; size: -; D: TRBD2; CDR3: CASSIPLGGSGNEQFF; DNA: TGTGCCAGTAGTATCCCTCTGGGGGGGAGTGGCAATGAGCAGTTCTTC
J: TRBJ1-1; V: TRBV7-6; size: -; D: -; CDR3: CASSLGGGTEAFF; DNA: TGTGCCAGCAGCTTAGGCGGGGGAACTGAAGCTTTCTTT
J: TRBJ2-1; V: TRBV6-5; size: -; D: TRBD2; CDR3: CASTYSGGPSNEQFF; DNA: TGTGCCAGCACCTACAGCGGGGGCCCCAGCAATGAGCAGTTCTTC
J: TRBJ1-2; V: TRBV6-1; size: -; D: -; CDR3: CASSEPGNYGYTF; DNA: TGTGCCAGCAGTGAACCAGGAAACTATGGCTACACCTTC
J: TRBJ1-1; V: TRBV10-3; size: -; D: -; CDR3: CAIRSPTNTEAFF; DNA: TGTGCCATCAGGTCTCCTACGAACACTGAAGCTTTCTTT
J: TRBJ1-1; V: TRBV7-9; size: once; D: -; CDR3: CASSLLDSQAFF; DNA: TGTGCCAGCAGCTTATTGGACAGCCAAGCTTTCTTT
J: TRBJ1-6; V: TRBV29-1; size: -; D: -; CDR3: CSVDIGSSYNSPLHF; DNA: TGCAGCGTTGACATCGGGAGCTCCTATAATTCACCCCTCCACTTT
J: TRBJ2-7; V: TRBV12-5; size: -; D: -; CDR3: CASGFGGDEQYF; DNA: TGTGCTAGTGGTTTTGGGGGCGACGAGCAGTACTTC